One and the same sample provided the 10 T cell receptor beta chains below, sequenced in a study of blood T cell repertoires in COVID-19. Sequencing was performed with immunoSEQ multiplex PCR; in TCRdb, only in-frame clones are kept and a portion is missing. The sample carries approximately 210,000 clones, more than 65% recorded once. The sample taken for sequencing was PBMCs or T cells enriched from blood (not recorded which). The source is a woman aged 45 to 65 with acute COVID-19.

The chain recombines TRBV24-1 with TRBJ1-1; 10 bases are shared with TRBD1. V shed 2 bases, J shed 8 bases, and the junction held 4 bases outside the gene matches. The germline CDR1 and CDR2 sequences are KGHDR and SFDVKD. This CDR3 has 14 amino acids. The DNA for the CDR3 is TGTGCCACCAGTGATTCTAGGACAGGGGGGGAAGCTTTCTTT. This codes for CATSDSRTGGEAFF.

This chain connects TRBV5-4 to TRBJ2-5, with D perhaps matching TRBD2 (5 bases). CDR3 size: 14 residues. Trimming cost V 4 bases and J 2 bases, with 12 bases left between them. The germline V gene has CDR1 SGHNT and CDR2 YYREEE (reference sequence). The CDR3 nucleotides are TGTGCCAGCAGCCTAGGACCGGGGCAAGAGACCCAGTACTTC. This sequence encodes CASSLGPGQETQYF.

The chain couples TRBV2 to TRBJ2-7; D possibly corresponds to TRBD2 (6 bases). The CDR3 length is 15 residues. Trimming pared 6 bases from V and 4 bases from J, leaving 19 bases between. Germline CDR1 reads SNHLY; CDR2 reads FYNNEI. Written as DNA, the CDR3 is TGTGCCAGCAGGGCTCCGTCCCGGGGGAGATACGAGCAGTACGTC. It specifies CASRAPSRGRYEQYV.

The chain carries TRBV6-5 and TRBJ1-6; D ambiguous. V lost 3 bases, J lost 9 bases, and 12 bases lay in between. The CDR3 runs to 14 residues. CDR1 is MNHEY, CDR2 SVGAGI, per germline. The CDR3 DNA sequence: TGTGCCAGCAGTTATGAGCCTCGGGGTTCACCCCTCCACTTT. It yields the protein CASSYEPRGSPLHF.

As for this clone: Other DNA sequences within the sample encode an identical CDR3. The chain employs TRBV3-1 (or the pseudogene TRBV3-2) and TRBJ1-3, with D perhaps matching TRBD1 (5 bases). Trimming shortened V by 4 bases and J by 3 bases, and 13 bases separated the two germline ends. Looked up from germline, CDR1 is LGHDT and CDR2 is YNNKEL (reference sequence). The CDR3 contains 15 residues. CDR3 in DNA: TGTGCCAGCAGCCCTCCAGGGCTGATTGGAAACACCATATATTTT. Translated: CASSPPGLIGNTIYF.

The chain is built from TRBV19 and TRBJ2-2, with 7 bases matching TRBD1. The ends lost 8 bases at V and 2 bases at J; junction bases unmatched: 8. Germline CDR1 and CDR2: LNHDA and SQIVND (reference sequence). CDR3 size: 15 residues. Written as DNA, the CDR3 is TGTGCCAGTTCCCCCGGACAGGCCAACACCGGGGAGCTGTTTTTT. This codes for CASSPGQANTGELFF.

The genes are TRBV10-3 and TRBJ2-3, with 12 positions matching TRBD2. The CDR3 sequence is 17 residues long. Unmatched junction bases numbered 8, after V lost 3 bases and J lost 4 bases. From germline, CDR1 is ENHRY and CDR2 SYGVKD. CDR3 sequence: CAISEGLAGTHSDTQYF. Written as DNA, the CDR3 is TGTGCCATCAGTGAAGGACTAGCGGGGACCCATTCAGATACGCAGTATTTT.

This clone was seen a single time. DNA for the CDR3: TGTGCCACCAGCAAGGACAGGGAATTCTCTGGAAACACCATATATTTT. Encoded protein: CATSKDREFSGNTIYF. The rearrangement uses TRBV15 and TRBJ1-3; 8 positions match TRBD1. With 4 bases clipped from V and 0 bases from J, the junction kept 5 bases outside the gene matches. Germline V gene lookup returns CDR1 LNHNV and CDR2 YYDKDF (reference sequence). This CDR3 comprises 16 residues.

The V gene is TRBV7-3, the J gene TRBJ1-2; 7 bases agree with TRBD1. The CDR3 consists of 16 residues. The germline CDR1 and CDR2 sequences are SGHTA and FQGTGA. Trimming at V came to 6 bases and at J to 4 bases, leaving 14 bases not matched to a gene. The DNA for the CDR3 is TGTGCCAGCAGTTCAGCGAGGGGGCCCTCCGGCTATGGCTACACCTTC. It is translated as CASSSARGPSGYGYTF.

Only a few counts were recorded for this clone. This chain uses TRBV7-2 with TRBJ2-1; TRBD2 matches at 8 bases. Germline values: CDR1 SGHTA, CDR2 FQGNSA. The CDR3 sequence is 16 residues long. The V segment lost 1 base and the J segment 8 bases; nucleotides outside the gene matches: 10. CDR3 in DNA: TGTGCCAGCAGCTTAGTCCTGGGGGCGGGAGGAGATGAGCAGTTCTTC. Amino acid sequence: CASSLVLGAGGDEQFF.